The 2 T cell receptor beta chains in this list originate from one sample, sequenced in a study of T cell responses to AZD1222 COVID-19 vaccine. The method was immunoSEQ multiplex PCR; TCRdb's version includes in-frame clones alone and lacks a portion of them. Counted here are 100,000 or so clones, 70% to 90% occurring once; the ten biggest clones make up roughly 4%. This sample comprised peripheral blood, obtained on day 0 of AZD1222 vaccination. Source of these receptors: an adult in good health.

The chain combines TRBV4-1 with TRBJ1-1; no reliable D call. The CDR3 covers 14 residues. V shed 0 bases and J shed 1 base, with 6 bases lying between them. CDR1 is MGHRA and CDR2 is YSYEKL in the germline V gene. This CDR3 reads CASSQDPTNTEAFF. DNA of the CDR3: TGCGCCAGCAGCCAAGATCCAACGAACACTGAAGCTTTCTTT.

CDR3 in amino acids: CASSDGSPQGGYGYTF. In DNA form, the CDR3 reads TGTGCCAGCAGTGACGGCTCCCCTCAAGGAGGGTATGGCTACACCTTC. The chain has TRBV6-4 and TRBJ1-2; D is ambiguous. Deletions cut 2 bases from V and 5 bases from J, with 18 bases between. CDR1 MRHNA and CDR2 SNTAGT come from the germline V gene. The CDR3 has 16 residues.